One sample yielded the 19 T cell receptor beta chains listed below, sequenced in a study of blood T cell repertoires in COVID-19. Assay used: immunoSEQ multiplex PCR; TCRdb lists only in-frame clones, some missing. The sample has 200,000 or so clones, about nine tenths seen once. The sequenced material came from peripheral blood. These receptors were collected from a man aged 65 to 85 with acute or convalescent COVID-19.

The genes are TRBV27 and TRBJ2-1, with TRBD1 matching 7 bases. J gave up 3 bases and V 6 bases, and 14 bases lay outside the gene matches. Germline lookup yields CDR1 MNHEY and CDR2 SMNVEV (reference sequence). The CDR3 loop spans 17 amino acids. The CDR3 here is CASRPLPGQTNYNEQFF. DNA for the CDR3: TGTGCCAGCAGACCTCTTCCGGGACAGACCAACTACAATGAGCAGTTCTTC.

This chain connects TRBV19 to TRBJ2-2, with 7 bases fitting TRBD1. The CDR3 spans 16 residues. Germline V gives CDR1 LNHDA, CDR2 SQIVND (reference sequence). V shed 3 bases, J shed 5 bases, and the junction held 9 bases outside the gene matches. The CDR3 sequence: CASSITTGVGTGELFF. CDR3 nucleotides: TGTGCCAGTAGTATTACCACAGGGGTTGGGACCGGGGAGCTGTTTTTT.

This chain links TRBV9 with TRBJ1-1, with TRBD1 as a possible D gene (6 bases). The V gene's germline CDR1 is SGDLS and CDR2 YYNGEE. The CDR3 totals 15 residues. Trimming removed 0 bases from V and 5 bases from J, with 14 bases in between. The CDR3 region is CASSVGSGGMTEAFF. The CDR3 nucleotides read TGTGCCAGCAGCGTAGGATCGGGGGGCATGACTGAAGCTTTCTTT.

The gene calls are TRBV15 and TRBJ1-2; no clear D gene. V gave up 0 bases and J gave up 0 bases, with 8 bases separating them. CDR1 is LNHNV and CDR2 is YYDKDF in the germline V gene (reference sequence). This CDR3 spans 15 amino acids. Written as DNA, the CDR3 is TGTGCCACCAGCAGAGAACAGACTACTAACTATGGCTACACCTTC. Encoded protein: CATSREQTTNYGYTF.

V is TRBV19 and J is TRBJ1-3, with D tentatively TRBD1 (5 bases). Trimming left V 3 bases short and J 0 bases short, with 24 bases between. The length of the CDR3 is 20 residues. Looked up from germline, CDR1 is LNHDA and CDR2 is SQIVND (reference sequence). CDR3 sequence: CASSIVEGRTPTSSGNTIYF. In DNA, the CDR3 is TGTGCCAGTAGTATCGTGGAGGGACGCACACCCACGAGCTCTGGAAACACCATATATTTT.

V gene TRBV7-2 combines with J gene TRBJ2-7; D gene uncertain. The length of the CDR3 is 14 residues. The germline V gene encodes CDR1 SGHTA and CDR2 FQGNSA. Trimming cost V 1 base and J 3 bases, with 10 bases left between them. CDR3 amino acids: CASSLEFGGYEQYF. CDR3 in DNA: TGTGCCAGCAGCTTAGAGTTCGGCGGCTACGAGCAGTACTTC.

This sequence joins TRBV20-1 and TRBJ2-7; D is unclear. From germline, CDR1 is DFQATT and CDR2 SNEGSKA (reference sequence). V lost 3 bases and J lost 1, with 7 bases in between. The CDR3 extends over 12 amino acids. The CDR3 loop reads CSASKLSYEQYF. CDR3 coding DNA: TGCAGTGCTAGTAAACTTTCCTACGAGCAGTACTTC.

J is TRBJ2-7 and V is TRBV7-2, with TRBD2 identical over 12 bases. J was trimmed by 4 bases and V by 4 bases; bases with no gene match: 5. The CDR3 has 15 residues. Germline CDR1 reads SGHTA; CDR2 reads FQGNSA. The CDR3 DNA reads as TGTGCCAGCAGCTCTAGCGGGAGGGCCAGTTACGAGCAGTACTTC. Amino acid sequence: CASSSSGRASYEQYF.

CDR3 loop: CASSLRGYEQYF. Here the CDR3 DNA reads TGTGCCAGCAGCTTGAGGGGGTACGAGCAGTACTTC. This chain uses TRBV5-6 with TRBJ2-7; tentatively, D is TRBD1 (6 bases). The CDR3 has 12 residues. The V gene's germline CDR1 is SGHDT and CDR2 YYEEEE. Deletions cut 1 base from V and 4 bases from J, with 6 bases between.

This clone was seen just once. This chain connects TRBV6-2 or TRBV6-3 to TRBJ2-1; the D gene is possibly TRBD1 (6 bases). CDR1 MNHEY and CDR2 SVGEGT come from the germline V gene. The CDR3 totals 13 residues. V was trimmed by 4 bases and J by 3 bases, leaving 7 bases between them. CDR3 in amino acids: CASSWDIYNEQFF. CDR3 coding DNA: TGTGCCAGCAGTTGGGACATCTACAATGAGCAGTTCTTC.

This clone was recorded only once. The chain has TRBV19 and TRBJ2-5; 7 nucleotides agree with TRBD1. The germline V gene has CDR1 LNHDA and CDR2 SQIVND (reference sequence). This CDR3 has 17 amino acids. V dropped 4 bases and J dropped 5; count of bases not matched to a gene: 16. CDR3 sequence: CASSRRGAGGFGETQYF. CDR3 DNA sequence: TGTGCCAGTAGTAGGCGTGGGGCAGGGGGTTTCGGGGAGACCCAGTACTTC.

The chain joins TRBV10-3 to TRBJ2-1, with 9 bases that match TRBD2. The length of the CDR3 is 14 residues. Germline lookup yields CDR1 ENHRY and CDR2 SYGVKD. J lost 5 bases, V lost 6 bases, and 5 bases had no gene match. CDR3 sequence: CAIRRTSVDNEQFF. The CDR3 bases are TGTGCCATCAGGCGGACTAGCGTAGACAATGAGCAGTTCTTC.

The V gene is TRBV5-6, the J gene TRBJ1-2; 8 bases are a match to TRBD1. The CDR3 covers 14 residues. The germline V gene encodes CDR1 SGHDT and CDR2 YYEEEE. V trimming: 0 bases; J trimming: 8 bases; junction bases outside the gene matches: 6. The CDR3 loop reads CASSLDWTGLGYTF. The CDR3 nucleotides are TGTGCCAGCAGCTTGGATTGGACAGGGCTAGGCTACACCTTC.

V is TRBV18 and J is TRBJ2-7; TRBD1 agrees at 9 bases. Germline-derived CDR1 and CDR2 are KGHSH and LQKENI. CDR3 length: 16 amino acids. The junction had 5 bases not matched to a gene; V was cut back by 1 base and J by 1 base. CDR3 bases: TGTGCCAGCTCACCACGGGGAGGGACAGGGTCCTACGAGCAGTACTTC. Translation gives CASSPRGGTGSYEQYF.

This chain connects TRBV7-8 to TRBJ2-5; 7 nucleotides match TRBD1. The CDR3 is 15 amino acids. V gave up 5 bases and J gave up 5 bases; unmatched junction bases: 11. CDR1 and CDR2 from the germline V gene are SGHVS and FQNEAQ. The CDR3 loop is CASSPTLEGAETQYF. The CDR3 DNA reads as TGTGCCAGCAGCCCCACCCTTGAGGGGGCGGAGACCCAGTACTTC.

The chain combines TRBV29-1 with TRBJ1-1; D call uncertain. This CDR3 contains 14 residues. Looked up from germline, CDR1 is SQVTM and CDR2 is ANQGSEA. V was trimmed by 7 bases and J by 5 bases, leaving 20 bases between them. The CDR3 DNA sequence: TGCAGCGGGACTGACCGAGGCAGTGGGACTGAAGCTTTCTTT. Translation: CSGTDRGSGTEAFF.

J is TRBJ2-3 and V is TRBV10-2; 7 bases are shared with TRBD2. Germline V gene data show CDR1 as WSHSY and CDR2 as SAAADI. With 3 bases clipped from V and 0 bases from J, the junction kept 9 bases outside the gene matches. This CDR3 has 17 amino acids. CDR3 residues: CASSDQTSRTSTDTQYF. The DNA for the CDR3 is TGCGCCAGCAGTGACCAGACTAGCCGGACTAGCACAGATACGCAGTATTTT.

V usage is TRBV4-2 and J usage is TRBJ2-6; D is perhaps TRBD1 (7 bases). V was clipped by 4 bases and J by 2 bases, with 15 bases between them. Germline loops: CDR1 LGHNA, CDR2 YNFKEQ. This CDR3 region has 17 residues. The CDR3 sequence: CASSRASGGTGANVLTF. In DNA, the CDR3 is TGTGCCAGCAGCCGAGCTTCAGGGGGGACTGGGGCCAACGTCCTGACTTTC.

The V and J genes are TRBV12-3 or TRBV12-4 and TRBJ2-7, with TRBD2 identical over 7 bases. The CDR3 is 13 residues long. V was pared by 6 bases and J by 4 bases, with 6 bases of the junction left unmatched. CDR3 nucleotides: TGTGCCAGCAGAATAGCGGGCCATTACGAGCAGTACTTC. Translated: CASRIAGHYEQYF.